This T cell receptor (beta chain) was observed in a study of vaccination effects on CD4 cells after COVID-19. Study at large: A few convalescent patients gave samples early and late after vaccination.

Study-wide findings and caveats: Convalescent patients numbered few in the study; early post-infection timepoints were missing entirely.

The CDR3 totals 15 residues. Deletions cut 1 base from V and 7 bases from J, with 13 bases between. The germline CDR1 and CDR2 sequences are LNHDA and SQIVND (reference sequence). After expansion with viral peptide pools in the ViraFEST assay, antigen-specific CD4+ T cells were sequenced. The authors isolated CD4+ T cells after ten to eleven days of culture. Between March and December 2020, the person had a SARS-CoV-2 infection that PCR confirmed. Two-dose BNT162b2 or mRNA-1273 vaccination was given to participants. Peptides at about 10 ug/ml and IL-2 at about 9.8 IU/ml were added to two million PBMC per well. TCRdb's table, derived via immunoSEQ multiplex PCR, lists solely in-frame clones and lacks some. The sample carries about 13,000 clones, just under 75% recorded once. A remark on this clone: As yet, its antigen is unknown.

The origin of this receptor is a human donor who had a prior SARS-CoV-2 infection. The rearrangement joins TRBV19 to TRBJ2-2; D ambiguous. Sequenced material: CD4+ T cells from PBMCs cultured with HCoV-NL63 spike peptides, taken after COVID-19 vaccination. CDR3 nucleotides: TGTGCCAGTAGTATAGCGCGGTATAGAGGCGGGGAGCTGTTTTTT. This translates into CASSIARYRGGELFF. Drawing the rest from reference TRBV19 and TRBJ2-2, the complete variable domain is DGGITQSPKYLFRKEGQNVTLSCEQNLNHDAMYWYRQDPGQGLRLIYYSQIVNDFQKGDIAEGYSVSREKKESFPLTVTSAQKNPTAFYLCASSIARYRGGELFFGEGSRLTVL.